This TCR beta chain emerged from a study of cytomegalovirus exposure and HLA in healthy donors. For the study at large: Among roughly 180 million T cells, an earlier analysis found roughly 110 million unique TCR beta sequences. Regarding the study as a whole: Highly shared sequence variants in one cluster were likely a sequencing artifact.

In the case of this clone: Its antigen is not known.

It was with 60 Vbeta and 13 Jbeta primers that the PCR ran. Profiling relied on immunoSEQ multiplex PCR, and the TCRdb table lists in-frame clones only, not all of them. The data show 200,000 to 250,000 clones, with roughly 83% seen just once and 0.71% held by the top ten. Input material: PBMCs. This sequence was found in a boy aged 2 to 10 in good health and CMV-seronegative.

Here the CDR3 DNA reads TGCAGCGGTAGGCCGGGGGACACTGAAGCTTTCTTT. Translating it yields CSGRPGDTEAFF. The V and J genes are TRBV29-1 and TRBJ1-1, with D possibly being TRBD1 (5 bases). V lost 7 bases to trimming and J lost 3 bases, with 12 bases between them. Germline lookup yields CDR1 SQVTM and CDR2 ANQGSEA. This CDR3 has 12 amino acids.